The TCR beta chain under discussion was sequenced for a study of T cell changes during pregnancy in multiple sclerosis. This table comes from immunoSEQ multiplex PCR, and its TCRdb copy is limited to in-frame clones, with some not included. The sample holds more than 40,000 clones, 90% to 95% seen once. CDR1 LGHNA and CDR2 YSLEER come from the germline V gene. The germline V and J ends were trimmed by 0 bases and 0 bases, with 8 bases remaining between them. This CDR3 has 15 amino acids. The V call is TRBV4-3, the J call TRBJ1-2; D gene ambiguous. Specimen: CD8+ T cells from peripheral blood mononuclear cells, collected in the first trimester of pregnancy. The clonotype was recovered from a female donor with multiple sclerosis, enrolled in a pregnancy study. DNA of the CDR3: TGCGCCAGCAGCCAAGAAAGACACCCTAACTATGGCTACACCTTC. Amino acid sequence: CASSQERHPNYGYTF.